This T cell receptor (beta chain) was obtained from a study of control samples from healthy donors and cancer patients. Germline-derived CDR1 and CDR2 are MNHNY and SVGAGI (reference sequence). Trimming removed 4 bases from V and 7 bases from J, with 14 bases in between. This CDR3 has 15 residues. Using immunoSEQ multiplex PCR, the repertoire was profiled, and TCRdb retains in-frame clones only, with some absent. The sample shows some 130,000 clones, about 91% of them seen only once. This TCR was sampled from a man in his forties or fifties in good health. Sample: blood. The chain is built from TRBV6-6 and TRBJ1-6; unclear D gene. The CDR3 nucleotides read TGTGCCAGCAGTTCCCGGGCCCACGAAAATTCACCCCTCCACTTT. This translates into CASSSRAHENSPLHF.